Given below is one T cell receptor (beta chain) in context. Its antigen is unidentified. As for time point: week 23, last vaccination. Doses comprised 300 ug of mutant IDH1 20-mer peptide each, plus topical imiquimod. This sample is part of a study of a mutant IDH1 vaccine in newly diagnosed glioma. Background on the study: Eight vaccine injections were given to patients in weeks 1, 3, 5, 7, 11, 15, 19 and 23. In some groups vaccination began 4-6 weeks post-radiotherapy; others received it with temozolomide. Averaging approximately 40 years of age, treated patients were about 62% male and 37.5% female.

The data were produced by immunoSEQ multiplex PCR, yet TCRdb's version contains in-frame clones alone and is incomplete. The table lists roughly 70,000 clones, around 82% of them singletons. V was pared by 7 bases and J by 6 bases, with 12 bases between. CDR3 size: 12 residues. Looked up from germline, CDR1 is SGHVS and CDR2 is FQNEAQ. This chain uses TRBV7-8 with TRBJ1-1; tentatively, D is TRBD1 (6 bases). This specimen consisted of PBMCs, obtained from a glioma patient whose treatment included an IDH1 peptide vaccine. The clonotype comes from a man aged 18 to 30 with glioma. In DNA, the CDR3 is TGTGCCAGCACCCAGGGGAGCCCTGAAGCTTTCTTT. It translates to CASTQGSPEAFF.